This T cell receptor beta chain was profiled in a study of T cell responses to AZD1222 COVID-19 vaccine. Trimming took off 0 bases at V and 3 bases at J, with 10 bases between the two ends. Germline V gives CDR1 SGHRS, CDR2 YFSETQ. The CDR3 runs 14 residues. Assay used: immunoSEQ multiplex PCR; TCRdb lists only in-frame clones, some missing. The top ten hold more than 6.5% of the sample, which has around 92,000 clones, 91% seen once. The material was peripheral blood, obtained on day 0 of AZD1222 vaccination. This chain links TRBV5-1 with TRBJ2-7; the D gene could be TRBD1 or TRBD2 (6 bases each). The sequence derives from an adult in good health. CDR3 DNA: TGCGCCAGCAGCTTGGGGAGGGGGGACTACGAGCAGTACTTC. It encodes CASSLGRGDYEQYF.